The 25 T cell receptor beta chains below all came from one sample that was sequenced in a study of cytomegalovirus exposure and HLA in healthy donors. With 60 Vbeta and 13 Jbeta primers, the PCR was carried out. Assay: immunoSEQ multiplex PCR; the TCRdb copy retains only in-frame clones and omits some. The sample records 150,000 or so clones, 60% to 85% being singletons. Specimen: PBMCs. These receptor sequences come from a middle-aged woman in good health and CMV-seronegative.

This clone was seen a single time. The CDR3 here is CAISDTRYRDLEAFF. The CDR3 DNA is TGTGCCATCAGTGACACGCGGTACAGGGACCTTGAAGCTTTCTTT. The V call is TRBV10-3, the J call TRBJ1-1, with a possible D match to TRBD1 (6 bases). The CDR3 length is 15 residues. Trimming left V 3 bases short and J 7 bases short, with 18 bases between. Per germline, CDR1 ENHRY and CDR2 SYGVKD.

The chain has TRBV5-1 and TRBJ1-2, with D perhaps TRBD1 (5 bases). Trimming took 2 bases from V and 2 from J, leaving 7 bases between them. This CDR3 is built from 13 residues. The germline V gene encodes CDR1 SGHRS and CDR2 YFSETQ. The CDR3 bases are TGCGCCAGCAGCTTACAGGAAAACTATGGCTACACCTTC. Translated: CASSLQENYGYTF.

The CDR3 sequence: CASSLAGERTDTQYF. CDR3 DNA: TGCGCCAGCAGCTTGGCGGGAGAGCGTACAGATACGCAGTATTTT. V usage is TRBV5-1 and J usage is TRBJ2-3; weak D call: TRBD2 (6 bases). The CDR3 length is 15 residues. CDR1 is SGHRS, CDR2 YFSETQ, per germline. V lost 0 bases and J 3 bases, leaving 11 bases between the germline ends.

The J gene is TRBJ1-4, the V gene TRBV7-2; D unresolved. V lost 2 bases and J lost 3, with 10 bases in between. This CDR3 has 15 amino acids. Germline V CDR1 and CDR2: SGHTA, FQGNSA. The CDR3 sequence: CASSLNGWANEKLFF. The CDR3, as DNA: TGTGCCAGCAGCTTAAACGGGTGGGCTAATGAAAAACTGTTTTTT.

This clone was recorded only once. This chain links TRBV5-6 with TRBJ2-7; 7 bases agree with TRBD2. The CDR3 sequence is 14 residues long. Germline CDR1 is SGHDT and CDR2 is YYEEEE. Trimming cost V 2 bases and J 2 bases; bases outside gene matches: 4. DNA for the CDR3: TGTGCCAGCAGCTTCCGGACTAGGGCCTACGAGCAGTACTTC. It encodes CASSFRTRAYEQYF.

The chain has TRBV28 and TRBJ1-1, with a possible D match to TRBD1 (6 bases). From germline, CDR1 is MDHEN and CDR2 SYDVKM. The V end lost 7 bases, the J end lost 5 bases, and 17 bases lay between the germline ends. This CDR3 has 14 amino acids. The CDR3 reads CASTRRGRGTEAFF. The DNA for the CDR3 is TGTGCCAGCACCCGAAGGGGGAGGGGTACTGAAGCTTTCTTT.

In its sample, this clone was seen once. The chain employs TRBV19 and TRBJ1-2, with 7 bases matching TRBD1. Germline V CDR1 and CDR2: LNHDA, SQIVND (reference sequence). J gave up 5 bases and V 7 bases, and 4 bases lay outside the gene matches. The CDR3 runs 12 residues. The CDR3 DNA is TGTGCCAGTAAGGGACAGCTATATGGCTACACCTTC. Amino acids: CASKGQLYGYTF.

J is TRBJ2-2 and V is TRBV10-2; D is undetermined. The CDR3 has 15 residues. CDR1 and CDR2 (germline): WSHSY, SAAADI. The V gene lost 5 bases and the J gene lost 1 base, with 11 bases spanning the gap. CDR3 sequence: CASSTTTLNTGELFF. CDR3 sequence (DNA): TGCGCCAGCAGTACTACTACACTGAACACCGGGGAGCTGTTTTTT.

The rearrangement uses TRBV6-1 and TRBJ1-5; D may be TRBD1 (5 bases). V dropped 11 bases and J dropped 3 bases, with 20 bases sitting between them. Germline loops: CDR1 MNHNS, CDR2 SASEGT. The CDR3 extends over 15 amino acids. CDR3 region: CACRGGDFNNQPQHF. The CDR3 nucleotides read TGTGCCTGCCGTGGGGGGGACTTTAACAATCAGCCCCAGCATTTT.

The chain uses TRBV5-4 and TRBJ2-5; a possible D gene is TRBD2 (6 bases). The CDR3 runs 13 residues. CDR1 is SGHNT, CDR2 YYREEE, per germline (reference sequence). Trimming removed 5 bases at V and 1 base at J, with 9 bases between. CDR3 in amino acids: CASSSGVQETQYF. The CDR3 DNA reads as TGTGCCAGCAGTTCGGGGGTCCAAGAGACCCAGTACTTC.

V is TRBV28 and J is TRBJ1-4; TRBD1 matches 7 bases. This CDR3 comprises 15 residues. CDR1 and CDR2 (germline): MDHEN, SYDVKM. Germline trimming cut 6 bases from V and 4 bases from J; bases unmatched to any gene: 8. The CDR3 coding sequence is TGTGCCAGCAGCCTCTCGACAGGGTATAATGAAAAACTGTTTTTT. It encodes CASSLSTGYNEKLFF. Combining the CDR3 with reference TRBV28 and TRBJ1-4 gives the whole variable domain DVKVTQSSRYLVKRTGEKVFLECVQDMDHENMFWYRQDPGLGLRLIYFSYDVKMKEKGDIPEGYSVSREKKERFSLILESASTNQTSMYLCASSLSTGYNEKLFFGSGTQLSVL.

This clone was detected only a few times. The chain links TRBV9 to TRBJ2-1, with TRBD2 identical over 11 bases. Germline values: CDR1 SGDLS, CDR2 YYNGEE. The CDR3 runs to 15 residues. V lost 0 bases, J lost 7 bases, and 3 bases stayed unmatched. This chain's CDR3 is CASSVGTSGGNEQFF. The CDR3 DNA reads TGTGCCAGCAGCGTAGGAACTAGCGGGGGAAATGAGCAGTTCTTC.

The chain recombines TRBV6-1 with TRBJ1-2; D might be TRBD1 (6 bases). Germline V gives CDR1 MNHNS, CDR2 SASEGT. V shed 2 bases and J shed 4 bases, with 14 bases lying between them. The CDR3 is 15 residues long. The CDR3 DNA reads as TGTGCCAGCAGTGAATCCGCAGGGGTCGCCTATGGCTACACCTTC. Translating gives CASSESAGVAYGYTF.

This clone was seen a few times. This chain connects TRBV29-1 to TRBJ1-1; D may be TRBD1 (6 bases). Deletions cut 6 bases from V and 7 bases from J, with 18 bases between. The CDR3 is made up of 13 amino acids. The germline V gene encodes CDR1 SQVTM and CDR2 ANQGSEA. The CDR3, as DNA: TGCAGCGTATTAGAGACAGGAGCAGGTGAAGCTTTCTTT. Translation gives CSVLETGAGEAFF.

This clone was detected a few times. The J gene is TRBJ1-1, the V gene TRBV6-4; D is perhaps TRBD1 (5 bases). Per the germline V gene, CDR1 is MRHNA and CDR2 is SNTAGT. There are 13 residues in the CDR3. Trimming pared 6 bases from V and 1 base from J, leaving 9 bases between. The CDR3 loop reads CASRLTENTEAFF. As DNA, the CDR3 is TGTGCCAGCAGACTGACAGAGAACACTGAAGCTTTCTTT.

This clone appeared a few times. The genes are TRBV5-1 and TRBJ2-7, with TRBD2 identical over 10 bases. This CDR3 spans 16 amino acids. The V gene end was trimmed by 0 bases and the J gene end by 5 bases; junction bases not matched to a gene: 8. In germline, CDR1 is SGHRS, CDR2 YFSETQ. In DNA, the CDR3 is TGCGCCAGCAGCTTGGATCCTAGCGGGAGTTTAAACGAGCAGTACTTC. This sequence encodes CASSLDPSGSLNEQYF. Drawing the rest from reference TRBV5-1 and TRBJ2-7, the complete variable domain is KAGVTQTPRYLIKTRGQQVTLSCSPISGHRSVSWYQQTPGQGLQFLFEYFSETQRNKGNFPGRFSGRQFSNSRSEMNVSTLELGDSALYLCASSLDPSGSLNEQYFGPGTRLTVT.

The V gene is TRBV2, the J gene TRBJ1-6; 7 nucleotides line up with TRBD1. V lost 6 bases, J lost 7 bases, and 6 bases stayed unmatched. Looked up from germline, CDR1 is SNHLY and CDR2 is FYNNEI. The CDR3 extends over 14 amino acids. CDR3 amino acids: CASSFQGGNSPLHF. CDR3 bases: TGTGCCAGCAGCTTCCAGGGGGGAAATTCACCCCTCCACTTT.

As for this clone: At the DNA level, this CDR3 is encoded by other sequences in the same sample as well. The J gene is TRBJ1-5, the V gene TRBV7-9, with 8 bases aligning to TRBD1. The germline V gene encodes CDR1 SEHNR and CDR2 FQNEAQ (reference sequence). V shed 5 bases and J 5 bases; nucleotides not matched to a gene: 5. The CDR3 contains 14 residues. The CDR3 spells CASSRTGGDQPQHF. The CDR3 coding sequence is TGTGCCAGCAGCCGAACAGGGGGTGATCAGCCCCAGCATTTT.

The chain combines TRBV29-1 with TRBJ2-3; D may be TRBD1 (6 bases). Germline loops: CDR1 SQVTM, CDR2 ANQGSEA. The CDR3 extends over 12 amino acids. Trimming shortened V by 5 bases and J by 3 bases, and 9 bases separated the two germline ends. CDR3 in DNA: TGCAGCGTTTCTACAGGGACAGATACGCAGTATTTT. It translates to CSVSTGTDTQYF.

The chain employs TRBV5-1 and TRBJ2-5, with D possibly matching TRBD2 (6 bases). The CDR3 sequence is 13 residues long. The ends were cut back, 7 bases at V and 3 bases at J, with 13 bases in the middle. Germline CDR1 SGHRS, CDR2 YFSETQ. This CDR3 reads CASGRELEETQYF. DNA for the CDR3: TGCGCCAGCGGCCGGGAGTTGGAAGAGACCCAGTACTTC.

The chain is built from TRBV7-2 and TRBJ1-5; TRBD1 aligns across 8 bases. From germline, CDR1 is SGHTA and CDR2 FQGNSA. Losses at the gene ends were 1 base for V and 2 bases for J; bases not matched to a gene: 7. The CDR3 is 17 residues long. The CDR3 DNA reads TGTGCCAGCAGCTTAGGGCAGGGGGCAATAGGCAATCAGCCCCAGCATTTT. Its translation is CASSLGQGAIGNQPQHF.

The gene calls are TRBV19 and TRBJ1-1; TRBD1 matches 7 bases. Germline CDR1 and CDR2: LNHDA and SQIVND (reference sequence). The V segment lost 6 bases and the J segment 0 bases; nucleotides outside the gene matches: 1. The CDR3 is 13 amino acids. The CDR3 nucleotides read TGTGCCAGTAGCGACAGGGTGAACACTGAAGCTTTCTTT. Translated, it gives CASSDRVNTEAFF.

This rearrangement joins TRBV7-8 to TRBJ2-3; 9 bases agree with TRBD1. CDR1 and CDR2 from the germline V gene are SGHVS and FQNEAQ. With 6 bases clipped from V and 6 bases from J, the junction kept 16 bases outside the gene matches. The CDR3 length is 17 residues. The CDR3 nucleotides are TGTGCCAGCAGTCGATTCATTACAGGGGGCGCAGGGGATACGCAGTATTTT. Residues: CASSRFITGGAGDTQYF.

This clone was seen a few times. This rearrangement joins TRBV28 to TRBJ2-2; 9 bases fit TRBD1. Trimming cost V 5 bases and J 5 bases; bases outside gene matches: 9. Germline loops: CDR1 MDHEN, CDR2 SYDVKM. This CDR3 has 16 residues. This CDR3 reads CASSEPQGAITGELFF. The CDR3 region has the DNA TGTGCCAGCAGTGAACCACAGGGGGCTATAACCGGGGAGCTGTTTTTT. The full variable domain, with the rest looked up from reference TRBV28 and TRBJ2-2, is DVKVTQSSRYLVKRTGEKVFLECVQDMDHENMFWYRQDPGLGLRLIYFSYDVKMKEKGDIPEGYSVSREKKERFSLILESASTNQTSMYLCASSEPQGAITGELFFGEGSRLTVL.

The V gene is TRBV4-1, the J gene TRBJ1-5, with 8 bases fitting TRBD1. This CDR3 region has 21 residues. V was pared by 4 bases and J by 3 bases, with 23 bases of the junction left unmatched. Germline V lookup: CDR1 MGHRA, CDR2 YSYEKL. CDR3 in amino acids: CASSLTGGGPSRGGFNQPQHF. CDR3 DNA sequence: TGCGCCAGCAGCCTAACAGGGGGGGGACCTTCCCGGGGAGGTTTCAATCAGCCCCAGCATTTT.